This entry lists 23 T cell receptor beta chains sequenced from one sample in a study of T cell responses to AZD1222 COVID-19 vaccine. Only in-frame clones appear in the TCRdb table, and some are missing; sequencing was by immunoSEQ multiplex PCR. The sample carries 120,000 to 150,000 clones, roughly 92% recorded once. The sample in question was peripheral blood, obtained 28 days after the second AZD1222 dose. These receptor sequences come from an adult who received the AZD1222 COVID-19 vaccine.

V usage is TRBV19 and J usage is TRBJ1-2; 9 nucleotides agree with TRBD1. The V and J ends lost 5 bases and 5 bases, in that order; junction bases with no gene match: 9. Germline CDR1 reads LNHDA; CDR2 reads SQIVND (reference sequence). CDR3 size: 15 residues. The CDR3 spells CASSGGQGGRYGYTF. As DNA, the CDR3 is TGTGCCAGTAGTGGGGGACAGGGAGGAAGGTATGGCTACACCTTC. The full variable domain, rest sourced from reference TRBV19 and TRBJ1-2, is DGGITQSPKYLFRKEGQNVTLSCEQNLNHDAMYWYRQDPGQGLRLIYYSQIVNDFQKGDIAEGYSVSREKKESFPLTVTSAQKNPTAFYLCASSGGQGGRYGYTFGSGTRLTVV.

The table lists this clone with a few counts. V gene TRBV5-1 combines with J gene TRBJ2-1; no definite D call. CDR3 length equals 15 residues. Deletions cut 0 bases from V and 2 bases from J, with 9 bases between. From germline, CDR1 is SGHRS and CDR2 YFSETQ. This CDR3 reads CASSLDSQPYNEQFF. CDR3 sequence (DNA): TGCGCCAGCAGCTTGGACAGCCAGCCCTACAATGAGCAGTTCTTC.

V is TRBV6-5 and J is TRBJ1-4; D remains ambiguous. The V gene lost 2 bases and the J gene lost 10 bases, with 11 bases spanning the gap. The germline V gene has CDR1 MNHEY and CDR2 SVGAGI. CDR3 length: 13 residues. CDR3 in DNA: TGTGCCAGCAGTTACGGGCCGTCGGGAAAACTGTTTTTT. It is translated as CASSYGPSGKLFF.

The chain employs TRBV3-1 (or the pseudogene TRBV3-2) and TRBJ2-2; tentatively, D is TRBD1 (5 bases). The V end was cut by 7 bases, the J end by 5 bases, with 11 bases between. CDR3 length: 13 amino acids. Per germline, CDR1 LGHDT and CDR2 YNNKEL (reference sequence). CDR3 loop: CASTDRTTGELFF. The CDR3 nucleotides are TGTGCCAGCACTGACAGAACAACCGGGGAGCTGTTTTTT.

This rearrangement joins TRBV28 to TRBJ1-6, with D hard to call. Trimming removed 1 base from V and 5 bases from J, with 12 bases in between. Germline CDR1 is MDHEN and CDR2 is SYDVKM. CDR3 size: 16 residues. The CDR3 bases are TGTGCCAGCAGTTTATACATTACAAGTAATAATTCACCCCTCCACTTT. It is translated as CASSLYITSNNSPLHF.

The chain couples TRBV2 to TRBJ1-5; TRBD1 is a possible D gene (5 bases). The CDR3 extends over 14 amino acids. Trimming cost V 1 base and J 8 bases, with 12 bases left between them. Germline-derived CDR1 and CDR2 are SNHLY and FYNNEI. DNA for the CDR3: TGTGCCAGCAGTGAAGACAGGATTGGGGAGCCCCAGCATTTT. Translated, it gives CASSEDRIGEPQHF.

The chain combines TRBV18 with TRBJ2-3, with D hard to call. This CDR3 comprises 14 residues. Trimming shortened V by 5 bases and J by 0 bases, and 9 bases separated the two germline ends. Germline values: CDR1 KGHSH, CDR2 LQKENI. CDR3 DNA: TGTGCCAGCTCAGAGGCGATTAGCACAGATACGCAGTATTTT. It specifies CASSEAISTDTQYF.

This chain connects TRBV30 to TRBJ1-2; D possibly corresponds to TRBD1 (6 bases). Trimming cost V 4 bases and J 4 bases, with 13 bases left between them. This CDR3 has 13 residues. Germline V gene data show CDR1 as GTSNPN and CDR2 as SVGIG (reference sequence). In DNA form, the CDR3 reads TGTGCCTGGACGACAGGCGGGACCTATGGCTACACCTTC. This sequence encodes CAWTTGGTYGYTF.

This CDR3 reads CASSYSRRMNTEAFF. CDR3 bases: TGTGCCAGCAGTTACTCGAGGCGCATGAACACTGAAGCTTTCTTT. The rearrangement joins TRBV6-5 to TRBJ1-1; D call uncertain. Trimming removed 0 bases at V and 0 bases at J, with 8 bases between. The CDR3 loop spans 15 amino acids. Germline V gene sequence: CDR1 MNHEY, CDR2 SVGAGI.

The V and J genes are TRBV7-2 and TRBJ2-1, with D possibly matching TRBD2 (5 bases). Germline V gene sequence: CDR1 SGHTA, CDR2 FQGNSA. V was clipped by 3 bases and J by 2 bases, with 23 bases between them. The CDR3 is made up of 19 amino acids. This CDR3 reads CASSFNGLAGLRTYNEQFF. CDR3 sequence (DNA): TGTGCCAGCAGCTTCAATGGCTTGGCGGGCCTCCGAACCTACAATGAGCAGTTCTTC.

The chain has TRBV2 and TRBJ1-5; 7 bases fit TRBD1. The V segment lost 6 bases and the J segment 4 bases; nucleotides outside the gene matches: 6. Germline V CDR1 and CDR2: SNHLY, FYNNEI. This CDR3 is 14 amino acids long. DNA for the CDR3: TGTGCCAGCAGCGGGGACAGTGTAAATCAGCCCCAGCATTTT. This codes for CASSGDSVNQPQHF.

CDR3 protein: CASSEDTEAFF. CDR3 in DNA: TGTGCCAGCAGCGAAGACACTGAAGCTTTCTTT. This chain uses TRBV5-4 with TRBJ1-1; D uncertain. Germline lookup yields CDR1 SGHNT and CDR2 YYREEE (reference sequence). Trimming left V 4 bases short and J 3 bases short, with 4 bases between. This CDR3 is built from 11 residues.

This rearrangement joins TRBV7-9 to TRBJ2-7, with 7 bases aligning to TRBD2. The junction had 7 bases not matched to a gene; V was cut back by 1 base and J by 4 bases. This CDR3 spans 15 amino acids. The germline V gene encodes CDR1 SEHNR and CDR2 FQNEAQ (reference sequence). The CDR3 protein is CASSLEGGSRYEQYF. The CDR3 region has the DNA TGTGCCAGCAGCTTAGAGGGCGGGAGCAGGTACGAGCAGTACTTC.

The V gene is TRBV28, the J gene TRBJ1-2; D uncertain. CDR3 length equals 12 residues. CDR1 and CDR2 (germline): MDHEN, SYDVKM. V dropped 10 bases and J dropped 5 bases, with 14 bases sitting between them. The CDR3 reads CATLNTWYGYTF. The CDR3 DNA is TGTGCCACCCTAAACACCTGGTATGGCTACACCTTC.

The chain uses TRBV12-3 or TRBV12-4 and TRBJ1-1; the D gene is possibly TRBD1 (6 bases). The CDR3 loop spans 12 amino acids. V shed 6 bases and J shed 11 bases, with 16 bases lying between them. The DNA of the CDR3 is TGTGCCAGCAGCCCGGGGGCTTCCCGGGCTTTCTTT. Residues: CASSPGASRAFF.

V usage is TRBV2 and J usage is TRBJ1-4, with TRBD1 identical over 10 bases. The CDR3 spans 15 residues. CDR1 and CDR2 from the germline V gene are SNHLY and FYNNEI. V was clipped by 4 bases and J by 8 bases; unmatched bases: 7. CDR3 loop: CASSAGTGVVEKLFF. The CDR3 DNA is TGTGCCAGCAGTGCTGGGACAGGGGTGGTCGAAAAACTGTTTTTT.

The chain joins TRBV19 to TRBJ2-3, with D uncertain. This CDR3 is 13 amino acids long. Germline CDR1 LNHDA, CDR2 SQIVND (reference sequence). The V end lost 1 base, the J end lost 4 bases, and 6 bases lay between the germline ends. Here the CDR3 reads CASSIGLADTQYF. The CDR3 DNA reads as TGTGCCAGTAGTATAGGTCTGGCAGATACGCAGTATTTT.

V gene TRBV9 combines with J gene TRBJ2-7; 8 bases map to TRBD1. Germline lookup yields CDR1 SGDLS and CDR2 YYNGEE. V dropped 0 bases and J dropped 0; count of bases not matched to a gene: 5. This CDR3 spans 16 amino acids. This CDR3 is CASSVGQDRDSYEQYF. The CDR3 DNA reads TGTGCCAGCAGCGTAGGCCAGGACAGGGACTCCTACGAGCAGTACTTC.

V usage is TRBV7-9 and J usage is TRBJ2-2, with D unresolved. From germline, CDR1 is SEHNR and CDR2 FQNEAQ (reference sequence). V was trimmed by 4 bases and J by 2 bases, leaving 11 bases between them. The CDR3 is made up of 15 amino acids. In DNA form, the CDR3 reads TGTGCCAGCAGCTCTGACCTAGAAAACACCGGGGAGCTGTTTTTT. Its protein is CASSSDLENTGELFF.

V gene TRBV28 combines with J gene TRBJ1-2; D remains ambiguous. V lost 2 bases, J lost 2 bases, and 6 bases lay in between. The CDR3 is 13 amino acids. The germline gives CDR1 MDHEN, CDR2 SYDVKM. CDR3 region: CASSLRVNYGYTF. CDR3 nucleotides: TGTGCCAGCAGTTTAAGAGTGAACTATGGCTACACCTTC.

Remarks on this clone: The same CDR3 is also encoded by other DNA sequences in this sample. This chain connects TRBV3-1 (or the pseudogene TRBV3-2) to TRBJ1-1, with D possibly matching TRBD1 (5 bases). CDR1 and CDR2 (germline): LGHDT, YNNKEL (reference sequence). CDR3 length equals 13 residues. Trimming took off 4 bases at V and 1 base at J, with 7 bases between the two ends. The chain's CDR3 is CASSPRGNTEAFF. In DNA form, the CDR3 reads TGTGCCAGCAGCCCAAGGGGGAACACTGAAGCTTTCTTT.

This chain joins TRBV10-3 and TRBJ1-5; TRBD1 agrees at 8 bases. The CDR3 loop spans 14 amino acids. Germline assignment: CDR1 ENHRY and CDR2 SYGVKD. J was trimmed by 3 bases and V by 6 bases; bases with no gene match: 4. The CDR3 region is CAIRGTGDNQPQHF. DNA of the CDR3: TGTGCCATCAGAGGGACAGGTGACAATCAGCCCCAGCATTTT.

The chain links TRBV12-3 or TRBV12-4 to TRBJ1-5; no reliable D call. V shed 1 base and J shed 2 bases, with 3 bases lying between them. The CDR3 totals 13 residues. The CDR3 coding sequence is TGTGCCAGCAGTTTAGGCCGCAATCAGCCCCAGCATTTT. The encoded protein is CASSLGRNQPQHF.